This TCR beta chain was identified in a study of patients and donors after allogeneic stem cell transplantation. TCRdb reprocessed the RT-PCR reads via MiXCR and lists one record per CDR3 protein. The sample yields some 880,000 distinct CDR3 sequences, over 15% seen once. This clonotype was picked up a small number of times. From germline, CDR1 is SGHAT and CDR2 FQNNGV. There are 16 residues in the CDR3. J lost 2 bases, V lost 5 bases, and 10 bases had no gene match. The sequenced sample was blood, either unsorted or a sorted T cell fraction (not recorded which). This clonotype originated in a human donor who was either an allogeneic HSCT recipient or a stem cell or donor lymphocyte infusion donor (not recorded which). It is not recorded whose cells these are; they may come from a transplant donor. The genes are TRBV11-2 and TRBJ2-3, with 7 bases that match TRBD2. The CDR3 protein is CASSHYRGENTDTQYF. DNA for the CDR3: TGTGCCAGCAGCCATTACCGGGGGGAAAACACAGATACGCAGTATTTT. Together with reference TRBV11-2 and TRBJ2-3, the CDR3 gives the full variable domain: EAGVAQSPRYKIIEKRQSVAFWCNPISGHATLYWYQQILGQGPKLLIQFQNNGVVDDSQLPKDRFSAERLKGVDSTLKIQPAKLEDSAVYLCASSHYRGENTDTQYFGPGTRLTVL.